This T cell receptor beta chain was obtained from a study of blood T cell repertoires in COVID-19. Study-wide context: Both acute and convalescent COVID-19 samples were obtained from the United States, Italy and Spain. PBMCs, B-cell-depleted T cells, or T cells provided the cDNA or gDNA that made up the material.

In the original workflow: Nucleated cell counts were estimated from reference gene primer amplification. Here immunoSEQ multiplex PCR was the method, and the copy in TCRdb shows in-frame clones only, minus some. V and J calls and clone size are as listed in that table; D and trimming were resolved from the DNA. The sample consists of around 300,000 clones, 75% to 90% of them appearing once. This receptor was taken from a woman aged 40 to 50 who had recovered from COVID-19. Sequenced: peripheral blood.

The CDR3 loop reads CASRSTGGPSPLHF. The CDR3 coding sequence is TGTGCCAGCAGGTCCACAGGGGGCCCTTCACCCCTCCACTTT. This sequence joins TRBV6-5 and TRBJ1-6, with 9 bases fitting TRBD1. The CDR3 loop spans 14 amino acids. With 6 bases clipped from V and 9 bases from J, the junction kept 6 bases outside the gene matches. Germline V gene data show CDR1 as MNHEY and CDR2 as SVGAGI.